This T cell receptor (beta chain) was retrieved from a study of tumor and adjacent non-tumor tissue in lung cancer. The CDR3 spans 16 residues. In germline, CDR1 is SGHAT, CDR2 FQNNGV. The library came from three nested PCR rounds adapted from ARM-PCR protocols. A single record per CDR3 protein comes from TCRdb applying MiXCR to the multiplex PCR reads. The sample records some 100,000 distinct CDR3 sequences, around three fifths being singletons. This sample's RNA came from whole unsorted tissue. Distant lung tissue was collected more than 3 cm away from the tumor edge. Comment on this clonotype: A read error may account for a junction end that differs from germline.

Sequenced sample: distant non-tumor lung tissue. This chain connects TRBV11-2 to TRBJ2-7; 8 bases match TRBD2. The clonotype comes from a man aged 25 to 40 with non-small cell lung cancer. The CDR3 DNA reads as TGTGTCAGCAGCTTCCTGCCTCGCGGGAGGTCCTACGAGCAGTACTTC. It yields the protein CVSSFLPRGRSYEQYF.